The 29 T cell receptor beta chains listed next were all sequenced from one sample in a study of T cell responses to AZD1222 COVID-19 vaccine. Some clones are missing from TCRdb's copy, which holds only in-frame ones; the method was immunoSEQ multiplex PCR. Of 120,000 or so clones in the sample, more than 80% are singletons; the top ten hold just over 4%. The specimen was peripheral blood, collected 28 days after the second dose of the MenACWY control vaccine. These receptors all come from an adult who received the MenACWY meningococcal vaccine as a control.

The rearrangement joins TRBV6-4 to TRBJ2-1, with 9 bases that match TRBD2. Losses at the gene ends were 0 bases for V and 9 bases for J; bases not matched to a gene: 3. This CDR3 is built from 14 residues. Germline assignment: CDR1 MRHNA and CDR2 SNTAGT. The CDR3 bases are TGTGCCAGCAGTGACTCGAAGCGGGGGGCTGAGCAGTTCTTC. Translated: CASSDSKRGAEQFF.

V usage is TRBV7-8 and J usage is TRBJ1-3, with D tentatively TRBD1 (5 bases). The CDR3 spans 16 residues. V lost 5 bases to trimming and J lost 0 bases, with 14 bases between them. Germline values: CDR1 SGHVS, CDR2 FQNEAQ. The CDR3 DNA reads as TGTGCCAGCAGCACGACAGTCACCCTCTCTGGAAACACCATATATTTT. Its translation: CASSTTVTLSGNTIYF.

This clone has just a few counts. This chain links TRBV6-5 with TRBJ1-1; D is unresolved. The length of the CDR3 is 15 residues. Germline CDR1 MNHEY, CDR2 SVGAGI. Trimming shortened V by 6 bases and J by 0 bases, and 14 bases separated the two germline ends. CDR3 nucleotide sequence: TGTGCCAGCAGGCCAGCGACAAGCATGAACACTGAAGCTTTCTTT. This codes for CASRPATSMNTEAFF.

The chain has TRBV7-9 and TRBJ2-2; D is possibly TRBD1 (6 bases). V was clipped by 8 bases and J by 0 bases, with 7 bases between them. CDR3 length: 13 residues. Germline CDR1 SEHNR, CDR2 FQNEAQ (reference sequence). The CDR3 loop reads CASGTTNTGELFF. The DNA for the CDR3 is TGTGCCAGCGGGACAACGAACACCGGGGAGCTGTTTTTT. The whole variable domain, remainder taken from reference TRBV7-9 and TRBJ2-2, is DTGVSQNPRHKITKRGQNVTFRCDPISEHNRLYWYRQTLGQGPEFLTYFQNEAQLEKSRLLSDRFSAERPKGSFSTLEIQRTEQGDSAMYLCASGTTNTGELFFGEGSRLTVL.

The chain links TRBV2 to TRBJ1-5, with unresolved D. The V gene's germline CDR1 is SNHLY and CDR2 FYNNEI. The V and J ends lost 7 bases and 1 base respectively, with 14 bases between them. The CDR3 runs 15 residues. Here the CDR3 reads CASKRRGGSNQPQHF. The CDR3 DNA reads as TGTGCCAGCAAGCGGCGGGGAGGGAGCAATCAGCCCCAGCATTTT.

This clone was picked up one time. CDR3 residues: CASTWPGQGLTDTEAFF. The DNA for the CDR3 is TGTGCCAGCACCTGGCCGGGACAGGGGTTGACGGACACTGAAGCTTTCTTT. The V gene is TRBV28, the J gene TRBJ1-1; TRBD1 matches at 10 bases. Germline V CDR1 and CDR2: MDHEN, SYDVKM. The CDR3 runs to 17 residues. The V segment lost 7 bases and the J segment 3 bases; nucleotides outside the gene matches: 14. The whole variable domain, filled in from reference TRBV28 and TRBJ1-1, reads DVKVTQSSRYLVKRTGEKVFLECVQDMDHENMFWYRQDPGLGLRLIYFSYDVKMKEKGDIPEGYSVSREKKERFSLILESASTNQTSMYLCASTWPGQGLTDTEAFFGQGTRLTVV.

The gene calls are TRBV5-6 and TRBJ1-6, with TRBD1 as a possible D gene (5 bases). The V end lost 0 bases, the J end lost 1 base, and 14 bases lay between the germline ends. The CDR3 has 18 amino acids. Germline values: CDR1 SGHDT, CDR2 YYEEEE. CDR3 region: CASSLEEAGPSYNSPLHF. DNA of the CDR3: TGTGCCAGCAGCTTGGAGGAAGCAGGGCCGTCCTATAATTCACCCCTCCACTTT.

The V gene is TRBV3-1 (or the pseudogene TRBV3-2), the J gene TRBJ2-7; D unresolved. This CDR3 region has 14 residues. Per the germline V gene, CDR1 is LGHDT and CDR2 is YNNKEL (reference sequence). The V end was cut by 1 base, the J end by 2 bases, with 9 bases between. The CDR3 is CASSQGGQAYEQYF. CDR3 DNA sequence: TGTGCCAGCAGCCAAGGTGGGCAGGCCTACGAGCAGTACTTC.

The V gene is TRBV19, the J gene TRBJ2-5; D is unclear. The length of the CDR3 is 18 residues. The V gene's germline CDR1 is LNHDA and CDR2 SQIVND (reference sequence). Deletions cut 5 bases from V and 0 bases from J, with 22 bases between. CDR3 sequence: CASSLRTETTTYQETQYF. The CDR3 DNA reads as TGTGCCAGTAGTTTGAGGACGGAAACAACCACGTACCAAGAGACCCAGTACTTC.

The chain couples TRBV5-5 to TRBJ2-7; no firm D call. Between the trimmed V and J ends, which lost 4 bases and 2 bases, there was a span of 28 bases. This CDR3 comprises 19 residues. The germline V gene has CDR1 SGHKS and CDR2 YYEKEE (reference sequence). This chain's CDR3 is CASSTDIGVGSGFPYEQYF. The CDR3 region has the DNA TGTGCCAGCAGCACCGACATTGGAGTGGGATCAGGCTTCCCCTACGAGCAGTACTTC.

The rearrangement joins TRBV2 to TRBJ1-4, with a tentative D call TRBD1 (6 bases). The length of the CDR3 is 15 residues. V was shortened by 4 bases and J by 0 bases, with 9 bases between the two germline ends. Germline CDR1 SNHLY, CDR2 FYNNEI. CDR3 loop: CASSGNRATNEKLFF. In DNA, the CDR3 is TGTGCCAGCAGTGGAAACAGGGCAACTAATGAAAAACTGTTTTTT. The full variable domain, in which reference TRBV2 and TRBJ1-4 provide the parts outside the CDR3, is EPEVTQTPSHQVTQMGQEVILRCVPISNHLYFYWYRQILGQKVEFLVSFYNNEISEKSEIFDDQFSVERPDGSNFTLKIRSTKLEDSAMYFCASSGNRATNEKLFFGSGTQLSVL.

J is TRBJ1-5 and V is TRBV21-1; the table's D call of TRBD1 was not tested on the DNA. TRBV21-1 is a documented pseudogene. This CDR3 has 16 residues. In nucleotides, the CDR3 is TGTGCCAGCAGCATCGGGGTGGGGAAGGGGGATCAGCCCCAGCATTTT. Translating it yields CASSIGVGKGDQPQHF.

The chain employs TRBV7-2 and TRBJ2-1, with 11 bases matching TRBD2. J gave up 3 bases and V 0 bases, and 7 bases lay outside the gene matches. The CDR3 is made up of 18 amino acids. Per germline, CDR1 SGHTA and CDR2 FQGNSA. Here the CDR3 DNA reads TGTGCCAGCAGCTTAGCGGGCCGGGGACTAGCGGACTACAATGAGCAGTTCTTC. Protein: CASSLAGRGLADYNEQFF. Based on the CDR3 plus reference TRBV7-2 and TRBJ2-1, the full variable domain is GAGVSQSPSNKVTEKGKDVELRCDPISGHTALYWYRQSLGQGLEFLIYFQGNSAPDKSGLPSDRFSAERTGGSVSTLTIQRTQQEDSAVYLCASSLAGRGLADYNEQFFGPGTRLTVL.

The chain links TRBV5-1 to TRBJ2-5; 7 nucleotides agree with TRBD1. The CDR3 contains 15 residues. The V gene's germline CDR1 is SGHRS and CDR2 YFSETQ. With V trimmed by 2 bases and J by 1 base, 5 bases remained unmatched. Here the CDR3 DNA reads TGCGCCAGCAGCTTCTCGGGGACAGCCCAAGAGACCCAGTACTTC. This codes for CASSFSGTAQETQYF.

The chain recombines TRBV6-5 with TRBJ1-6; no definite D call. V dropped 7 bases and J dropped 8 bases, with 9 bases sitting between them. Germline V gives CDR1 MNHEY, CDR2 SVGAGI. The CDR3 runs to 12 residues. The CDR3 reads CASTVGYSPLHF. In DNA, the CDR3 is TGTGCCAGCACTGTAGGCTATTCACCCCTCCACTTT.

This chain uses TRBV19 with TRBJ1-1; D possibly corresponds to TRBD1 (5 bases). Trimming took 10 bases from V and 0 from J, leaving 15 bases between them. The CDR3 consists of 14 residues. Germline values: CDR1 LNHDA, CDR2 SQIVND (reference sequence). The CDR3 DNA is TGTGCCACTCGTTGGGGGAAAATGAACACTGAAGCTTTCTTT. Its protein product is CATRWGKMNTEAFF.

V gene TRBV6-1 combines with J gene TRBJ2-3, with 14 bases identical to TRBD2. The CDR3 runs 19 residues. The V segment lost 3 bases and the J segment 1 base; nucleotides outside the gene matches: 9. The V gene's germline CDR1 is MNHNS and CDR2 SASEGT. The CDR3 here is CASSDSTSGRADGTDTQYF. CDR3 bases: TGTGCCAGCAGTGATTCGACTAGCGGGAGGGCCGACGGCACAGATACGCAGTATTTT.

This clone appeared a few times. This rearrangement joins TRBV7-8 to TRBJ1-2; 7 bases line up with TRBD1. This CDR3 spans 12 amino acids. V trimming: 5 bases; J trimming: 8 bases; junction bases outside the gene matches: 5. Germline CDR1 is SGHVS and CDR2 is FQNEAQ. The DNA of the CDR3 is TGTGCCAGCAGCCCGACAGGGTTCGGCTACACCTTC. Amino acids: CASSPTGFGYTF.

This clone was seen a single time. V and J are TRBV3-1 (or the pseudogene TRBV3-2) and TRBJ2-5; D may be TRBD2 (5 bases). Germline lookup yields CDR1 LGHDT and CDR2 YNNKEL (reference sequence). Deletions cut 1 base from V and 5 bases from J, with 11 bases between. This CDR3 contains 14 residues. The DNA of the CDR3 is TGTGCCAGCAGCCAAGTTCTAGCTACGGAGACCCAGTACTTC. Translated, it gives CASSQVLATETQYF.

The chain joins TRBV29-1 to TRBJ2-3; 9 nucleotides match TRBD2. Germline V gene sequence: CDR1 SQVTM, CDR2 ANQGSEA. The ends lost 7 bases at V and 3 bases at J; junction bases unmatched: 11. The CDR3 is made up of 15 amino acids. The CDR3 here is CSAREGGGVTDTQYF. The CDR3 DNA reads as TGCAGCGCCCGGGAAGGCGGGGGGGTTACAGATACGCAGTATTTT.

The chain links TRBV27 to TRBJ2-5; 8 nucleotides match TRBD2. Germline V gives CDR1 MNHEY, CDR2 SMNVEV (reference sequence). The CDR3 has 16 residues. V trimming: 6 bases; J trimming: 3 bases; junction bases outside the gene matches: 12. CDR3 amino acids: CASSPREGGREETQYF. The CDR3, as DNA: TGTGCCAGCAGCCCTCGGGAGGGAGGCCGGGAAGAGACCCAGTACTTC.

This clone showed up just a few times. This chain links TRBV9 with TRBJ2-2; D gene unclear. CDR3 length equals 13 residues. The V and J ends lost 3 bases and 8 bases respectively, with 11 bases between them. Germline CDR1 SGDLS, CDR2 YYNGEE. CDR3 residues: CASSGVHRGELFF. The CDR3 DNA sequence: TGTGCCAGCAGCGGGGTGCATAGAGGGGAGCTGTTTTTT. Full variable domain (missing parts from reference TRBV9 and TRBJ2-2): DSGVTQTPKHLITATGQRVTLRCSPRSGDLSVYWYQQSLDQGLQFLIQYYNGEERAKGNILERFSAQQFPDLHSELNLSSLELGDSALYFCASSGVHRGELFFGEGSRLTVL.

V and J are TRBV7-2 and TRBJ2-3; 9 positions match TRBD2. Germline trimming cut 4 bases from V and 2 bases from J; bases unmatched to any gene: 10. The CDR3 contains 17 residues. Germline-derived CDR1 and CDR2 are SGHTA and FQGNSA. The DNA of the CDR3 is TGTGCCAGCAGCTCCACGCTGCGGGGGGGCGTCACAGATACGCAGTATTTT. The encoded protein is CASSSTLRGGVTDTQYF.

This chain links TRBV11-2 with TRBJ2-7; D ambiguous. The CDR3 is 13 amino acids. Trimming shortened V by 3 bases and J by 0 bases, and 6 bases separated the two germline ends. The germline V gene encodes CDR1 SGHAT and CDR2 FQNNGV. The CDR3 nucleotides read TGTGCCAGCAGCTTCGGCAGCTCCTACGAGCAGTACGTC. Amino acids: CASSFGSSYEQYV.

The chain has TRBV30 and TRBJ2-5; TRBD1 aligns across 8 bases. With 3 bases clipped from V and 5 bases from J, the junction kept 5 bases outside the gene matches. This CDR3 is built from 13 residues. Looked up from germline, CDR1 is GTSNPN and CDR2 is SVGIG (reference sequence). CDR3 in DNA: TGTGCCTGGAGAGGACAGGGAGCGGAGACCCAGTACTTC. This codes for CAWRGQGAETQYF.

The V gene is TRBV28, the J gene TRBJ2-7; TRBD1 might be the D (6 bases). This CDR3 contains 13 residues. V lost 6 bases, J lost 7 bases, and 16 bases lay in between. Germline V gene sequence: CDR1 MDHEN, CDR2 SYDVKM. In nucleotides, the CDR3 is TGTGCCAGCAGATTGGACAGCCGAGGGGAGCAGTACGTC. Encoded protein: CASRLDSRGEQYV.

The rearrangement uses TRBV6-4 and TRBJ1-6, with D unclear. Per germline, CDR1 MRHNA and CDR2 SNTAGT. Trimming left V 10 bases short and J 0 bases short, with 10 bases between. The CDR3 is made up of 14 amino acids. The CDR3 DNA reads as TGTGCCACCGTGGTGCGCTCCTATAATTCACCCCTCCACTTT. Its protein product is CATVVRSYNSPLHF.

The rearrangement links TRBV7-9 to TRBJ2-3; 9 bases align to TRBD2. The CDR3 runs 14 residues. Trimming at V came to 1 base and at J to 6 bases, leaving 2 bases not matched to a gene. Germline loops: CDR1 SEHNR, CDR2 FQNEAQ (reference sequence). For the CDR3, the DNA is TGTGCCAGCAGCTTAGAGCGGGGGGCGGATACGCAGTATTTT. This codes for CASSLERGADTQYF.

CDR3 region: CASSLGVTSGRQETQYF. The CDR3 DNA is TGTGCCAGCAGCTTAGGTGTGACTAGCGGCCGACAAGAGACCCAGTACTTC. The J gene is TRBJ2-5, the V gene TRBV7-2, with 9 nucleotides matching TRBD2. CDR1 is SGHTA and CDR2 is FQGNSA in the germline V gene. CDR3 length equals 17 residues. The ends lost 1 base at V and 2 bases at J; junction bases unmatched: 8.